Presented here are 17 T cell receptor beta chains from one specimen sequenced in a study of graft-versus-host responses after intestinal transplantation. Their cognate antigens are unknown. The protocol was immunoSEQ multiplex PCR, while the TCRdb copy is restricted to in-frame clones and leaves out a portion. The sample includes around 100,000 clones, roughly nine tenths of them seen just once. The input for sequencing was unstimulated CD4+ T cells sorted from spleen or lymph node cells, taken before transplant. These receptors were taken from a human donor who was the organ donor for an intestinal transplant.

The V and J genes are TRBV6-5 and TRBJ1-6; tentative D call: TRBD1 (5 bases). The V and J ends lost 6 bases and 8 bases respectively, with 11 bases between them. The CDR3 is made up of 13 amino acids. The germline CDR1 and CDR2 sequences are MNHEY and SVGAGI. The CDR3 region has the DNA TGTGCCAGCAGCAGGGACCGTTATTCACCCCTCCACTTT. This gives the protein CASSRDRYSPLHF.

The chain employs TRBV5-1 and TRBJ2-3; no reliable D call. V lost 0 bases and J 3 bases, leaving 11 bases between the germline ends. This CDR3 is 15 amino acids long. Germline V gene sequence: CDR1 SGHRS, CDR2 YFSETQ. Written as DNA, the CDR3 is TGCGCCAGCAGCTTGGGGAGCAAATCAACAGATACGCAGTATTTT. It encodes CASSLGSKSTDTQYF.

This chain joins TRBV9 and TRBJ1-4; D is possibly TRBD1 (6 bases). V shed 0 bases and J shed 6 bases, with 9 bases lying between them. Germline loops: CDR1 SGDLS, CDR2 YYNGEE. CDR3 length: 14 amino acids. CDR3 sequence reads: CASSVDEGDEKLFF. CDR3 nucleotide sequence: TGTGCCAGCAGCGTAGATGAGGGGGATGAAAAACTGTTTTTT.

The chain carries TRBV9 and TRBJ2-3; 10 bases are shared with TRBD1. This CDR3 contains 16 residues. CDR1 and CDR2 from the germline V gene are SGDLS and YYNGEE. With 3 bases clipped from V and 0 bases from J, the junction kept 4 bases outside the gene matches. The CDR3 coding sequence is TGTGCCAGCAGCGGAGGGACAGGGGTTAGCACAGATACGCAGTATTTT. Its protein is CASSGGTGVSTDTQYF.

The V gene is TRBV7-9, the J gene TRBJ1-4; a possible D gene is TRBD1 (5 bases). V was clipped by 5 bases and J by 10 bases, with 17 bases between them. The CDR3 runs to 14 residues. Germline loops: CDR1 SEHNR, CDR2 FQNEAQ (reference sequence). CDR3 sequence: CASSGGGVGGKLFF. CDR3 DNA sequence: TGTGCCAGCAGCGGCGGGGGGGTTGGGGGAAAACTGTTTTTT.

Turning to this clone: The junction does not match germline at one end; this may be a read error. Distinct nucleotide sequences in the sample also encode this CDR3. The chain couples TRBV27 to TRBJ1-5; D perhaps matches TRBD1 (5 bases). Germline V gene data show CDR1 as MNHEY and CDR2 as SMNVEV (reference sequence). The length of the CDR3 is 17 residues. The CDR3 DNA sequence: TGTGCCAGCAGTCTAGCCGGATCGGGGGTTGGCAACCAGCCCCAGCATTTT. It is translated as CASSLAGSGVGNQPQHF.

CDR3 region: CASSLAVDRVYEQYF. DNA for the CDR3: TGTGCCAGCAGCTTAGCCGTAGACAGGGTCTACGAGCAGTACTTC. The rearrangement links TRBV11-2 to TRBJ2-7; 7 bases line up with TRBD1. Trimming took 1 base from V and 3 from J; bases not matched to a gene: 6. Germline CDR1 and CDR2: SGHAT and FQNNGV. The CDR3 has 15 amino acids.

The V call is TRBV16, the J call TRBJ2-1; D perhaps matches TRBD1 (5 bases). Germline V gene data show CDR1 as KGHSY and CDR2 as FQNENV. V lost 4 bases, J lost 10 bases, and 17 bases lay in between. The CDR3 extends over 14 amino acids. CDR3 DNA sequence: TGTGCCAGCAGCCCCAACCCCCAGGGCGGAGAGCAGTTCTTC. Its translation is CASSPNPQGGEQFF. The whole variable domain, filled in from reference TRBV16 and TRBJ2-1, reads GEEVAQTPKHLVRGEGQKAKLYCAPIKGHSYVFWYQQVLKNEFKFLISFQNENVFDETGMPKERFSAKCLPNSPCSLEIQATKLEDSAVYFCASSPNPQGGEQFFGPGTRLTVL.

The chain links TRBV5-1 to TRBJ2-3; D is ambiguous. The CDR3 contains 15 residues. Germline lookup yields CDR1 SGHRS and CDR2 YFSETQ. Trimming left V 0 bases short and J 2 bases short, with 10 bases between. DNA of the CDR3: TGCGCCAGCAGCTTGGTCGGCCAGATCACAGATACGCAGTATTTT. Encoded protein: CASSLVGQITDTQYF.

The chain couples TRBV19 to TRBJ1-5; D possibly corresponds to TRBD1 (5 bases). V was shortened by 4 bases and J by 4 bases, with 14 bases between the two germline ends. There are 15 residues in the CDR3. CDR1 and CDR2 from the germline V gene are LNHDA and SQIVND (reference sequence). CDR3 sequence reads: CASSTDSSQNQPQHF. CDR3 bases: TGTGCCAGTAGTACCGACAGCTCTCAAAATCAGCCCCAGCATTTT.

The V call is TRBV7-2, the J call TRBJ1-6, with D maybe TRBD1 (6 bases). The CDR3 is made up of 17 amino acids. Germline V gene sequence: CDR1 SGHTA, CDR2 FQGNSA. The V end was cut by 5 bases, the J end by 10 bases, with 24 bases between. The CDR3 coding sequence is TGTGCCAGCAGCCTAGTAGTTACTCTCCGGGACAAATCACCCCTCCACTTT. The encoded protein is CASSLVVTLRDKSPLHF.

The rearrangement uses TRBV27 and TRBJ1-1; no clear D. With 6 bases removed from V and 0 bases from J, the gap between germline ends came to 11 bases. Germline V lookup: CDR1 MNHEY, CDR2 SMNVEV (reference sequence). The CDR3 runs to 14 residues. CDR3 in amino acids: CASSVGRMNTEAFF. Here the CDR3 DNA reads TGTGCCAGCAGCGTGGGAAGGATGAACACTGAAGCTTTCTTT.

The chain links TRBV5-1 to TRBJ2-5; D unresolved. This CDR3 has 14 amino acids. V gave up 4 bases and J gave up 1 base, with 11 bases separating them. Germline V gene data show CDR1 as SGHRS and CDR2 as YFSETQ. This CDR3 reads CASSGLRTQETQYF. CDR3 nucleotides: TGCGCCAGCAGCGGCCTCCGGACCCAAGAGACCCAGTACTTC.

The gene calls are TRBV6-1 and TRBJ1-2; TRBD1 agrees at 9 bases. This CDR3 is built from 14 residues. The germline CDR1 and CDR2 sequences are MNHNS and SASEGT. V dropped 6 bases and J dropped 8; count of bases not matched to a gene: 10. The CDR3 sequence: CASSFDTGGNGYTF. The DNA for the CDR3 is TGTGCCAGCAGCTTCGATACAGGGGGCAACGGCTACACCTTC.

The table lists this clone with a count of one. The chain recombines TRBV11-2 with TRBJ1-1, with D hard to call. The germline gives CDR1 SGHAT, CDR2 FQNNGV. The germline V and J ends were trimmed by 1 base and 7 bases, with 7 bases remaining between them. This CDR3 is 12 amino acids long. CDR3 DNA sequence: TGTGCCAGCAGCTTAGTAAGCGGTGAAGCTTTCTTT. Translating it yields CASSLVSGEAFF.

The chain employs TRBV7-2 and TRBJ2-1; the D call may be TRBD1 or TRBD2 (5 bases each). The germline V and J ends were trimmed by 5 bases and 10 bases, with 18 bases remaining between them. Germline CDR1 SGHTA, CDR2 FQGNSA. The CDR3 spans 14 residues. CDR3 amino acids: CASSPRGGPEEQFF. As DNA, the CDR3 is TGTGCCAGCAGCCCACGGGGCGGGCCAGAGGAGCAGTTCTTC. Filled out from reference TRBV7-2 and TRBJ2-1, the complete variable domain reads GAGVSQSPSNKVTEKGKDVELRCDPISGHTALYWYRQSLGQGLEFLIYFQGNSAPDKSGLPSDRFSAERTGGSVSTLTIQRTQQEDSAVYLCASSPRGGPEEQFFGPGTRLTVL.

This sequence joins TRBV19 and TRBJ2-7; D gene unclear. The CDR3 has 13 residues. V lost 0 bases and J 3 bases, leaving 6 bases between the germline ends. CDR1 is LNHDA and CDR2 is SQIVND in the germline V gene (reference sequence). CDR3 residues: CASSIEASYEQYF. The DNA for the CDR3 is TGTGCCAGTAGTATAGAAGCCAGCTACGAGCAGTACTTC.